The present T cell receptor (beta chain) was sequenced within a study of T cell changes during pregnancy in multiple sclerosis. The table came from immunoSEQ multiplex PCR; TCRdb's copy has only in-frame clones and leaves some out. This table holds about 89,000 clones, about 90% found once. This CDR3 is built from 11 residues. V shed 5 bases and J shed 5 bases, with 5 bases lying between them. Germline values: CDR1 LNHDA, CDR2 SQIVND (reference sequence). This TCR was recovered from a female donor in good health, enrolled as a control in a pregnancy study. Sequenced here: peripheral blood, sampled after pregnancy. The rearrangement uses TRBV19 and TRBJ2-3; no definite D call. The CDR3 DNA reads TGTGCCAGTAGTGCGGAAGATACGCAGTATTTT. It translates to CASSAEDTQYF.